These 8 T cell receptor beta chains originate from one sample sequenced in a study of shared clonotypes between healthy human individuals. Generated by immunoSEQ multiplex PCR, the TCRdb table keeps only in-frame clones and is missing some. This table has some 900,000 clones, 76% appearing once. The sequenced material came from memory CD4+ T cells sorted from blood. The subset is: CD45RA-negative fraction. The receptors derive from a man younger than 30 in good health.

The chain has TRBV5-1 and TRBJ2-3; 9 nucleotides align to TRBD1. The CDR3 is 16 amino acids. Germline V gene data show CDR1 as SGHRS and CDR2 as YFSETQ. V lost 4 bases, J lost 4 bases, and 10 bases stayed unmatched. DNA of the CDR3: TGCGCCAGCAGCACTCGGGGACAGGGCGGAGCAGATACGCAGTATTTT. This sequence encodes CASSTRGQGGADTQYF.

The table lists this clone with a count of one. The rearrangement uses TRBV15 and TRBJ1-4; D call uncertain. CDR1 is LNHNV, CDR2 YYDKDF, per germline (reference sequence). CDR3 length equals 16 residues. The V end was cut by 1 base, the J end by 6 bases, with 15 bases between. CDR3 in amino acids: CATSRGDRGSDEKLFF. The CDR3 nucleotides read TGTGCCACCAGCAGAGGAGACCGTGGAAGCGATGAAAAACTGTTTTTT. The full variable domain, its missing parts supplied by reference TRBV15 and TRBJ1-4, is DAMVIQNPRYQVTQFGKPVTLSCSQTLNHNVMYWYQQKSSQAPKLLFHYYDKDFNNEADTPDNFQSRRPNTSFCFLDIRSPGLGDTAMYLCATSRGDRGSDEKLFFGSGTQLSVL.

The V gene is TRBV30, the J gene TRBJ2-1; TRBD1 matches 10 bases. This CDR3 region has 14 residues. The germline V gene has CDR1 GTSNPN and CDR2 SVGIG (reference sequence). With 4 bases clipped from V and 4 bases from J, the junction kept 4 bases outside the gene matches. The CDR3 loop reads CAWTPDRGYNEQFF. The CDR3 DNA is TGTGCCTGGACCCCGGACAGGGGGTACAATGAGCAGTTCTTC.

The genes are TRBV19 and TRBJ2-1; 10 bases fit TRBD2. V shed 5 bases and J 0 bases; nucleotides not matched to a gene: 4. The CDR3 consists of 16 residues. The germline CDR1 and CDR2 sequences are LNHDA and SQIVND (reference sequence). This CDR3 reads CASSRTSGSSYNEQFF. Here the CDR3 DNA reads TGTGCCAGTAGTCGGACTAGCGGTAGCTCCTACAATGAGCAGTTCTTC. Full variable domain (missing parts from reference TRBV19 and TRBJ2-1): DGGITQSPKYLFRKEGQNVTLSCEQNLNHDAMYWYRQDPGQGLRLIYYSQIVNDFQKGDIAEGYSVSREKKESFPLTVTSAQKNPTAFYLCASSRTSGSSYNEQFFGPGTRLTVL.

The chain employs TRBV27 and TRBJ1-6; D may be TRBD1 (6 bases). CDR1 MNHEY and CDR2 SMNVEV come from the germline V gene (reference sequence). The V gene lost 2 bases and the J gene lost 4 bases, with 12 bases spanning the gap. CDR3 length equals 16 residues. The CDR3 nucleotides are TGTGCCAGCAGTTTAACAGGGATAAGTTATAATTCACCCCTCCACTTT. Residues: CASSLTGISYNSPLHF.

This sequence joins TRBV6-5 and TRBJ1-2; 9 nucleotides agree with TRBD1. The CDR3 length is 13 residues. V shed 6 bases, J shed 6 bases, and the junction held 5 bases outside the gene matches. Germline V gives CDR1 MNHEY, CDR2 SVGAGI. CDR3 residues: CASRRGTGHGYTF. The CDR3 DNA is TGTGCCAGCAGGAGGGGGACAGGGCATGGCTACACCTTC.

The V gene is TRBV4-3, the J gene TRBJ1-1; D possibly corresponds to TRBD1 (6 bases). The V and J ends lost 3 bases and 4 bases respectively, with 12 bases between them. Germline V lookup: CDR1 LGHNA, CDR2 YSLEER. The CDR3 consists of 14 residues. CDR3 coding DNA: TGCGCCAGCAGCCAGAGAGGGGGAAGCACTGAAGCTTTCTTT. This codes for CASSQRGGSTEAFF.

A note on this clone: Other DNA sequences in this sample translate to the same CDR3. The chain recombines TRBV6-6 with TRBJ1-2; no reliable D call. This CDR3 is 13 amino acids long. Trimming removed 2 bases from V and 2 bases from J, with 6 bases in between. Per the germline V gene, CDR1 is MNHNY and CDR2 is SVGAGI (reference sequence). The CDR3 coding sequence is TGTGCCAGCAGTTACGACGGCAACTATGGCTACACCTTC. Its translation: CASSYDGNYGYTF.